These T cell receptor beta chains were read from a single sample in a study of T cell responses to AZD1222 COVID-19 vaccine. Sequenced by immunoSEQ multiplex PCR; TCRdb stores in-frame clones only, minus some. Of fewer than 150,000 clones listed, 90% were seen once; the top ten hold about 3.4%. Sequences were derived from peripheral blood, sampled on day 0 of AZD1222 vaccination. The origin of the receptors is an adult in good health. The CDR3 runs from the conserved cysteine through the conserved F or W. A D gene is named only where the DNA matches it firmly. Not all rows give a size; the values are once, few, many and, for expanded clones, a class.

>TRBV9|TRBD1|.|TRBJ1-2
CASSVETGNGYTF
TGTGCCAGCAGCGTCGAGACAGGGAATGGCTACACCTTC
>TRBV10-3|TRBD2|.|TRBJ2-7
CAIRTGLAGQGEQYF
TGTGCCATCAGGACCGGACTAGCGGGGCAGGGGGAGCAGTACTTC
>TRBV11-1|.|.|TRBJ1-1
CASSLAVNTEAFF
TGTGCCAGCAGCTTAGCAGTGAACACTGAAGCTTTCTTT
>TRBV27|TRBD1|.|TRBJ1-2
CASGFLSRTGGGYTF
TGTGCCAGCGGTTTTTTATCCCGAACAGGGGGCGGCTACACCTTC
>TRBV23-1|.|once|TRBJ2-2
CASSQFWRSRPPTATFSTGELFF
TGCGCCAGCAGTCAGTTCTGGCGGTCTCGACCCCCGACAGCTACCTTTAGCACCGGGGAGCTGTTTTTT
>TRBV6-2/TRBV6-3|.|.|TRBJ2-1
CASSLRGGGYNEQFF
TGTGCCAGCAGTCTCAGGGGGGGCGGGTACAATGAGCAGTTCTTC
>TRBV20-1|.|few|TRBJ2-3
CSASGQDTQYF
TGCAGTGCTTCAGGCCAAGATACGCAGTATTTT
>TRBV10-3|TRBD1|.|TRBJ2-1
CAISRDRENNEQFF
TGTGCCATCTCCCGGGACAGGGAAAACAATGAGCAGTTCTTC
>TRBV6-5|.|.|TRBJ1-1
CASSLPGSEAFF
TGTGCCAGCAGTCTCCCAGGGTCTGAAGCTTTCTTT
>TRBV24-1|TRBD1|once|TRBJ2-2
CATSDRGGGELFF
TGTGCCACCAGCGACAGGGGTGGCGGGGAGCTGTTTTTT
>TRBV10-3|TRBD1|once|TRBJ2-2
CAISDPGQGLNTGELFF
TGTGCCATCAGTGACCCGGGACAGGGGTTAAACACCGGGGAGCTGTTTTTT
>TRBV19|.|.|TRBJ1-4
CASSILGQLLFF
TGTGCCAGTAGTATTTTGGGGCAATTGCTGTTTTTT
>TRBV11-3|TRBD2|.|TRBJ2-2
CASSLGAGGETGELFF
TGTGCCAGCAGCTTAGGAGCGGGAGGGGAAACCGGGGAGCTGTTTTTT
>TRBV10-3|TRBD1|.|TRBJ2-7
CAIIGTGGHEQYF
TGTGCCATCATAGGGACAGGGGGCCACGAGCAGTACTTC
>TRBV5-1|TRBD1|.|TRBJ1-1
CASSWTGTLDTEAFF
TGCGCCAGCAGCTGGACAGGGACATTGGACACTGAAGCTTTCTTT
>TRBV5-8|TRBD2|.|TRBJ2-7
CASSLAGTRDEQYF
TGTGCCAGCAGCTTGGCGGGGACTAGGGACGAGCAGTACTTC
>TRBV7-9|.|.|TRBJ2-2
CASSPFRLVGELFF
TGTGCCAGCAGCCCATTTCGACTAGTCGGGGAGCTGTTTTTT
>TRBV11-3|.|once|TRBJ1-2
CASSQTLSYGYTF
TGTGCCAGCAGTCAAACATTATCCTATGGCTACACCTTC
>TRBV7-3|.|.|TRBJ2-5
CASSLRRGFGETQYF
TGTGCCAGCAGCTTACGACGCGGGTTCGGAGAGACCCAGTACTTC
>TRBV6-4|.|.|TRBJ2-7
CASSEELRGREQYF
TGTGCCAGCAGTGAGGAGCTCAGGGGAAGGGAGCAGTACTTC
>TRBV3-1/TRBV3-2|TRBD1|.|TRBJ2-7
CASRLGQNSYEQYF
TGTGCCAGCAGACTGGGACAGAACTCTTACGAGCAGTACTTC
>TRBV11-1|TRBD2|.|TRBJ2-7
CASSFAGGPYEQYF
TGTGCCAGCAGCTTTGCGGGAGGGCCCTACGAGCAGTACTTC
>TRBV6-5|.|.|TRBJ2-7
CASWGLGDMDYEQYF
TGTGCCAGCTGGGGACTCGGGGACATGGACTACGAGCAGTACTTC
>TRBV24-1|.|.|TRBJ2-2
CATSPKLNTGELFF
TGTGCCACCAGTCCTAAACTGAACACCGGGGAGCTGTTTTTT
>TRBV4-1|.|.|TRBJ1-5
CASSQIQGSNQPQHF
TGCGCCAGCAGCCAAATACAGGGCAGCAATCAGCCCCAGCATTTT
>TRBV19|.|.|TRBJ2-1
CASSIFTPSSYNEQFF
TGTGCCAGTAGTATCTTCACGCCCAGCTCCTACAATGAGCAGTTCTTC
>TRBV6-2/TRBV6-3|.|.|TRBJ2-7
CASSRPPRPYEQYF
TGTGCCAGCAGCAGACCCCCGCGGCCTTACGAGCAGTACTTC
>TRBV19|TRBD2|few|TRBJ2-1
CASSIGASGGNEQFF
TGTGCCAGTAGTATAGGTGCTAGCGGGGGAAATGAGCAGTTCTTC
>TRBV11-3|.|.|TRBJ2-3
CASSLLVGLKLNTQYF
TGTGCCAGCAGCTTGTTGGTCGGACTAAAACTAAATACGCAGTATTTT
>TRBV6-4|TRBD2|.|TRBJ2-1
CASSQAGAQSNEQFF
TGTGCCAGCAGCCAAGCGGGAGCTCAATCCAATGAGCAGTTCTTC
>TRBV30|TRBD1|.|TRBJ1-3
CAWTLGTGGNTIYF
TGTGCCTGGACCTTAGGGACAGGGGGAAACACCATATATTTT
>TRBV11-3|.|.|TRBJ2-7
CASSPRGVYEQYF
TGTGCCAGCAGCCCCCGCGGGGTCTACGAGCAGTACTTC
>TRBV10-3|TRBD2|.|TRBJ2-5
CAISRTSGGGETQYF
TGTGCCATCAGTAGGACTAGCGGGGGCGGAGAGACCCAGTACTTC
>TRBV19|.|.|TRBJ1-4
CASRQDLSTNEKLFF
TGTGCCAGTAGGCAGGATCTATCAACTAATGAAAAACTGTTTTTT
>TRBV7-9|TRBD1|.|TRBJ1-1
CASSNRGLNTEAFF
TGTGCCAGCAGTAACAGGGGCCTGAACACTGAAGCTTTCTTT
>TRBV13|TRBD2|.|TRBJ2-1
CASSLGRLAGKTGYNEQFF
TGTGCCAGCAGCTTAGGCCGGCTAGCGGGCAAAACGGGCTACAATGAGCAGTTCTTC
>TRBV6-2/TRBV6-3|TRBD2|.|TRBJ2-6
CASSVAGGNLLSSGANVLTF
TGTGCCAGCAGCGTAGCGGGAGGGAATTTACTGAGCTCTGGGGCCAACGTCCTGACTTTC